This TCR beta chain derives from a study of cytomegalovirus exposure and HLA in healthy donors. Study-wide findings and caveats: High sensitivity and specificity were reportedly achieved when the classifier diagnosed cytomegalovirus status. Analyses of presence/absence relied on an assumption of roughly uniform sequencing depth across donors. Sequencing artifact likely explains a cluster of highly shared sequence variants.

For this clone: Its antigen is undetermined.

Per the germline V gene, CDR1 is SNHLY and CDR2 is FYNNEI. Trimming took 8 bases from V and 2 from J; bases not matched to a gene: 7. The CDR3 covers 15 residues. Researchers ran the PCR with 60 Vbeta and 13 Jbeta primers. The repertoire was sequenced with immunoSEQ multiplex PCR; TCRdb's copy has only in-frame clones and lacks some. The repertoire holds about 130,000 clones, with 81% as singletons. The sequenced sample consisted of PBMCs. V usage is TRBV2 and J usage is TRBJ2-2; 8 bases are shared with TRBD1. The TCR sequence derives from a man between 18 and 35 years old in good health and CMV-seropositive. The CDR3, as DNA: TGTGCCAGCGATAAAGACAGGGGAAACACCGGGGAGCTGTTTTTT. Protein sequence: CASDKDRGNTGELFF.